One and the same sample provided the 23 T cell receptor beta chains below, sequenced in a study of post-analysis software for immune sequencing data. Findings and caveats of the study: Four to six TRBV segments appeared more often in patients than in controls, and TRBV5-6, TRBV5-1 and TRBV20-1 were among these.

Unique-molecular-identifier-tagged TCR beta cDNA libraries were used. TCRdb re-derived calls from the PCR reads in MiXCR, one entry per CDR3 protein. The repertoire includes about 770,000 distinct CDR3 sequences, about half of them detected once, and around 4.7% sits in the top ten. Their antigen targets remain unknown. Material for sequencing was blood. The receptors originated from a girl under 18 with multiple sclerosis.

The rearrangement links TRBV5-1 to TRBJ2-3; TRBD2 agrees at 8 bases. J was trimmed by 6 bases and V by 3 bases; bases with no gene match: 12. This CDR3 has 16 amino acids. CDR1 SGHRS and CDR2 YFSETQ come from the germline V gene. The DNA for the CDR3 is TGCGCCAGCAGCTACCGAGCGGGAGCCAGAAGTGATACGCAGTATTTT. Residues: CASSYRAGARSDTQYF.

This clonotype has only a few counts. The V gene is TRBV7-2, the J gene TRBJ2-7; D is perhaps TRBD2 (5 bases). The CDR3 spans 14 residues. The germline gives CDR1 SGHTA, CDR2 FQGNSA. The V end lost 0 bases, the J end lost 3 bases, and 9 bases lay between the germline ends. CDR3 in amino acids: CASSLAGVFYEQYF. The CDR3 DNA follows: TGTGCCAGCAGCTTAGCGGGAGTATTCTACGAGCAGTACTTC.

The sample holds a few counts of this clonotype. The V and J genes are TRBV20-1 and TRBJ1-5; D gene ambiguous. CDR1 is DFQATT and CDR2 is SNEGSKA in the germline V gene (reference sequence). The CDR3 runs 12 residues. Trimming shortened V by 6 bases and J by 7 bases, and 13 bases separated the two germline ends. CDR3 DNA: TGCAGTGCCACCATCTCGGGCCAGCCCCAGCATTTT. Its protein product is CSATISGQPQHF.

V gene TRBV7-9 combines with J gene TRBJ2-5; 12 bases match TRBD1. This CDR3 has 14 amino acids. The V gene's germline CDR1 is SEHNR and CDR2 FQNEAQ (reference sequence). The junction had 5 bases not matched to a gene; V was cut back by 5 bases and J by 7 bases. The CDR3 DNA is TGTGCCAGCAGCGCCGGGACAGGGGGCTTGACCCAGTACTTC. Translated: CASSAGTGGLTQYF.

This chain links TRBV27 with TRBJ2-7, with D possibly TRBD2 on 6 matching bases. This CDR3 has 13 residues. CDR1 is MNHEY, CDR2 SMNVEV, per germline (reference sequence). Between the trimmed V and J ends, which lost 11 bases and 2 bases, there was a span of 16 bases. CDR3 nucleotides: TGTGCCGGACCCATGCGGGACCCCTACGAGCAGTACTTC. Translated, it gives CAGPMRDPYEQYF.

In this sample, this clonotype turned up many times. V gene TRBV29-1 combines with J gene TRBJ2-1, with a possible D match to TRBD2 (5 bases). The V and J ends lost 1 base and 8 bases respectively, with 18 bases between them. This CDR3 has 15 amino acids. Germline CDR1 SQVTM, CDR2 ANQGSEA. CDR3 amino acids: CSVEGGSDSRYEQFF. Here the CDR3 DNA reads TGCAGCGTTGAAGGAGGTAGCGACTCAAGGTATGAGCAGTTCTTC.

V is TRBV20-1 and J is TRBJ1-2; TRBD1 might be the D (6 bases). The CDR3 has 15 residues. Trimming pared 6 bases from V and 6 bases from J, leaving 23 bases between. CDR1 is DFQATT and CDR2 is SNEGSKA in the germline V gene (reference sequence). The CDR3 coding sequence is TGCAGTGCAGCCTCCAGCGGGGGGGCACGGGATGGCTACACCTTC. As protein: CSAASSGGARDGYTF.

This rearrangement joins TRBV12-5 to TRBJ2-7, with TRBD1 identical over 9 bases. V was pared by 3 bases and J by 0 bases, with 6 bases of the junction left unmatched. This CDR3 spans 16 amino acids. Germline values: CDR1 LGHNT, CDR2 FRNRAP. The CDR3 coding sequence is TGTGCTAGTGGTTTAACCGGGACAGGGCTCTCCTACGAGCAGTACTTC. It is translated as CASGLTGTGLSYEQYF.

This clonotype came up a few times. This chain connects TRBV9 to TRBJ2-1; D is unclear. V was cut by 3 bases and J by 3 bases, with 7 bases left in between. CDR1 is SGDLS, CDR2 YYNGEE, per germline. The CDR3 spans 13 residues. CDR3 in amino acids: CASSETDYNEQFF. DNA for the CDR3: TGTGCCAGCAGCGAGACGGACTACAATGAGCAGTTCTTC.

The chain joins TRBV6-2 or TRBV6-3 to TRBJ2-7; the match to TRBD1 covers 9 bases. Germline V gene data show CDR1 as MNHEY and CDR2 as SVGEGT. This CDR3 comprises 15 residues. V was clipped by 7 bases and J by 2 bases; unmatched bases: 9. The CDR3 nucleotides read TGTGCCAGCATCAACAGGGGGCCTGGAACCTACGAGCAGTACTTC. This gives the protein CASINRGPGTYEQYF.

The genes are TRBV20-1 and TRBJ2-5; possibly TRBD1 or TRBD2 for D (5 bases each). Trimming pared 2 bases from V and 4 bases from J, leaving 20 bases between. The CDR3 totals 16 residues. The germline gives CDR1 DFQATT, CDR2 SNEGSKA (reference sequence). In DNA, the CDR3 is TGCAGTGCTAGACCCACTCGCGAGGGAACAGGAGAGACCCAGTACTTC. As protein: CSARPTREGTGETQYF.

The chain carries TRBV15 and TRBJ1-6; D is ambiguous. Germline values: CDR1 LNHNV, CDR2 YYDKDF (reference sequence). V lost 0 bases and J 10 bases, leaving 4 bases between the germline ends. The CDR3 contains 12 residues. CDR3 DNA sequence: TGTGCCACCAGCAGAGATCGGTCACCCCTCCACTTT. Protein sequence: CATSRDRSPLHF.

This chain links TRBV7-4 with TRBJ2-7; 9 bases match TRBD1. Germline V CDR1 and CDR2: SGHVT, SQSDAQ. The CDR3 loop spans 15 amino acids. The junction had 8 bases not matched to a gene; V was cut back by 5 bases and J by 3 bases. Here the CDR3 DNA reads TGTGCCAGCAGCCCGAGGGACAGGGAAGGCTACGAGCAGTACTTC. Translating gives CASSPRDREGYEQYF.

The rearrangement joins TRBV6-2 or TRBV6-3 to TRBJ2-7; the D gene is possibly TRBD2 (5 bases). The tail of the sequence fits TRBJ2-5 better, so the J call may be wrong. Looked up from germline, CDR1 is MNHEY and CDR2 is SVGEGT. The CDR3 contains 11 residues. Written as DNA, the CDR3 is TGTGCCAGCAGTTCCGGGGTGACCCAGTACTTC. Translation: CASSSGVTQYF.

This clonotype was observed at least ten times. At one end, the junction sequence differs from germline, possibly due to a read error. The V gene is TRBV5-1, the J gene TRBJ1-1, with D perhaps matching TRBD1 (6 bases). Germline CDR1 reads SGHRS; CDR2 reads YFSETQ. The CDR3 loop spans 14 amino acids. The DNA for the CDR3 is TGTGCCAGCAGTCCCGGGACAATGAACACTGAAGCTTTCTTT. Translated: CASSPGTMNTEAFF.

This chain connects TRBV6-2 or TRBV6-3 to TRBJ1-2; D not certain. Germline V gene data show CDR1 as MNHEY and CDR2 as SVGEGT. The V end lost 3 bases, the J end lost 7 bases, and 18 bases lay between the germline ends. CDR3 size: 15 residues. DNA for the CDR3: TGTGCCAGCAGTTATCACGAGACCGGGAAAGTTGGCTACACCTTC. This translates into CASSYHETGKVGYTF.

In DNA, the CDR3 is TGCAGTGCTAGAGATCCGTCCCTGGGGGGCGGTGAGCAGTTCTTC. Translated: CSARDPSLGGGEQFF. V gene TRBV20-1 combines with J gene TRBJ2-1; D tentatively reads TRBD1 or TRBD2 (6 bases each). V was cut by 0 bases and J by 9 bases, with 18 bases left in between. This CDR3 has 15 amino acids. Per germline, CDR1 DFQATT and CDR2 SNEGSKA (reference sequence).

This clonotype was counted between two and nine times. The V and J genes are TRBV7-2 and TRBJ2-2; 8 bases are shared with TRBD2. V lost 3 bases and J lost 6; bases outside the gene matches: 3. The germline gives CDR1 SGHTA, CDR2 FQGNSA. The CDR3 is made up of 14 amino acids. The CDR3 here is CASSFKTSAGELFF. The CDR3, as DNA: TGTGCCAGCAGCTTCAAGACTAGCGCCGGGGAGCTGTTTTTT.

The chain employs TRBV11-2 and TRBJ2-1; 8 bases agree with TRBD2. J was trimmed by 8 bases and V by 1 base; bases with no gene match: 7. There are 15 residues in the CDR3. Germline loops: CDR1 SGHAT, CDR2 FQNNGV. Here the CDR3 reads CASSLVGRACDEQFF. DNA for the CDR3: TGTGCCAGCAGCTTAGTCGGGAGGGCCTGCGATGAGCAGTTCTTC.

There are a few counts of this clonotype. The V gene is TRBV5-1, the J gene TRBJ1-5, with 9 bases matching TRBD1. In germline, CDR1 is SGHRS, CDR2 YFSETQ. V lost 4 bases and J lost 6; bases outside the gene matches: 11. This CDR3 contains 16 residues. The CDR3, as DNA: TGCGCCAGCAGCCCCGGACAGGGGACCTATGTTCAGCCCCAGCATTTT. Amino acid sequence: CASSPGQGTYVQPQHF. The variable domain in full, with the rest retrieved from reference TRBV5-1 and TRBJ1-5, is KAGVTQTPRYLIKTRGQQVTLSCSPISGHRSVSWYQQTPGQGLQFLFEYFSETQRNKGNFPGRFSGRQFSNSRSEMNVSTLELGDSALYLCASSPGQGTYVQPQHFGDGTRLSIL.

This clonotype was detected once. This chain joins TRBV19 and TRBJ2-1; D may be TRBD2 (6 bases). The CDR3 runs to 13 residues. Per germline, CDR1 LNHDA and CDR2 SQIVND (reference sequence). V lost 5 bases and J 9 bases, leaving 14 bases between the germline ends. DNA for the CDR3: TGTGCCAGTAGTGTTCGACTAGTCGGTGAGCAGTTCTTC. Its protein is CASSVRLVGEQFF.

The genes are TRBV4-2 and TRBJ2-1; 12 bases agree with TRBD2. V lost 4 bases and J lost 7; bases outside the gene matches: 11. The CDR3 is made up of 17 amino acids. Germline V gene sequence: CDR1 LGHNA, CDR2 YNFKEQ. This CDR3 is CASSLRLAGALANEQFF. CDR3 bases: TGTGCCAGCAGCCTAAGACTAGCGGGAGCACTAGCGAATGAGCAGTTCTTC.

Comment on this clonotype: Mismatch with germline at one junction end may stem from a read error. The chain uses TRBV11-2 and TRBJ2-3, with D perhaps TRBD1 or TRBD2 (6 bases each). The CDR3 runs to 14 residues. Germline values: CDR1 SGHAT, CDR2 FQNNGV. DNA of the CDR3: TGTGCCAGCAGCTTAAGGGGGGTCACAGATACGCAGGATTTT. It specifies CASSLRGVTDTQDF.